This TCR beta chain was recovered during a study of CD8+ T cells in alopecia areata. Documented treatment: oral pan-JAK inhibitor, 5-10 mg twice daily. Study conclusions and caveats: Just one nonresponder means the tie between baseline CD8+ expansion and response stays uncertain.

A note on this clone: What it binds is not known.

Extraction of RNA preceded its reverse transcription into cDNA, which served as the sequencing template. TCRdb's copy holds only in-frame clones and misses some; the assay was immunoSEQ multiplex PCR. This sample has some 100,000 clones, with roughly 60% found just once. Per germline, CDR1 LNHDA and CDR2 SQIVND (reference sequence). The CDR3 covers 13 residues. V was cut by 5 bases and J by 0 bases, with 7 bases left in between. The sequenced sample was CD8+ T cells sorted from blood, obtained at week 4, from a patient treated with tofacitinib. The source is a human donor with alopecia areata. This rearrangement joins TRBV19 to TRBJ1-1; D is ambiguous. This CDR3 reads CASSQTMNTEAFF. In nucleotides, the CDR3 is TGTGCCAGTAGTCAGACGATGAACACTGAAGCTTTCTTT.